What follows are 24 T cell receptor beta chains derived from one specimen sequenced in a study of T cells in localized non-small cell lung cancer. Some clones are missing from TCRdb's copy, which holds only in-frame ones; the method was immunoSEQ multiplex PCR. The sample has about 23,000 clones, approximately 91% seen once. The sequenced sample was peripheral blood, obtained before any cancer treatment. These receptors were obtained from a male donor aged 60 or over with stage I lung adenocarcinoma.

This sequence joins TRBV18 and TRBJ2-7; D ambiguous. Trimming left V 3 bases short and J 4 bases short, with 7 bases between. The CDR3 is made up of 12 amino acids. CDR1 and CDR2 from the germline V gene are KGHSH and LQKENI. The DNA for the CDR3 is TGTGCCAGCTCACCGGGCAAGTACGAGCAGTACTTC. This encodes CASSPGKYEQYF. Full variable domain (outside the CDR3, taken from reference TRBV18 and TRBJ2-7): NAGVMQNPRHLVRRRGQEARLRCSPMKGHSHVYWYRQLPEEGLKFMVYLQKENIIDESGMPKERFSAEFPKEGPSILRIQQVVRGDSAAYFCASSPGKYEQYFGPGTRLTVT.

The chain links TRBV15 to TRBJ2-2, with D uncertain. V was clipped by 5 bases and J by 4 bases, with 11 bases between them. The germline CDR1 and CDR2 sequences are LNHNV and YYDKDF (reference sequence). CDR3 length: 14 amino acids. The chain's CDR3 is CATSSRQLTGELFF. CDR3 coding DNA: TGTGCCACCAGCTCCAGACAACTCACCGGGGAGCTGTTTTTT.

The chain is built from TRBV2 and TRBJ1-5, with D possibly being TRBD1 (5 bases). Germline V gene sequence: CDR1 SNHLY, CDR2 FYNNEI. The V end was cut by 8 bases, the J end by 2 bases, with 10 bases between. The CDR3 loop spans 13 amino acids. The CDR3 bases are TGTGCCAGCGACGGAGGGGGCAATCAGCCCCAGCATTTT. This translates into CASDGGGNQPQHF. Using reference TRBV2 and TRBJ1-5 for the parts outside the CDR3, the full variable domain is EPEVTQTPSHQVTQMGQEVILRCVPISNHLYFYWYRQILGQKVEFLVSFYNNEISEKSEIFDDQFSVERPDGSNFTLKIRSTKLEDSAMYFCASDGGGNQPQHFGDGTRLSIL.

This sequence joins TRBV7-2 and TRBJ1-5, with a weak D call TRBD1 (5 bases). The CDR3 is made up of 14 amino acids. Trimming removed 3 bases from V and 6 bases from J, with 12 bases in between. Germline CDR1 reads SGHTA; CDR2 reads FQGNSA. CDR3: CASSLGTSGQPQHF. The CDR3, as DNA: TGTGCCAGCAGCTTGGGGACCTCCGGTCAGCCCCAGCATTTT.

The J gene is TRBJ1-5, the V gene TRBV5-4, with a tentative D call TRBD1 (6 bases). Between the trimmed V and J ends, which lost 0 bases and 4 bases, there was a span of 11 bases. This CDR3 is built from 15 residues. Germline CDR1 is SGHNT and CDR2 is YYREEE (reference sequence). CDR3 sequence (DNA): TGTGCCAGCAGCTTGGCAGGGGTCGCGAATCAGCCCCAGCATTTT. The encoded protein is CASSLAGVANQPQHF.

J is TRBJ2-2 and V is TRBV6-5; D tentatively reads TRBD1 or TRBD2 (6 bases each). Germline lookup yields CDR1 MNHEY and CDR2 SVGAGI. The CDR3 loop spans 14 amino acids. V was clipped by 5 bases and J by 3 bases, with 10 bases between them. The CDR3 bases are TGTGCCAGCAGTCGGAGGGGGGACACCGGGGAGCTGTTTTTT. This sequence encodes CASSRRGDTGELFF.

This sequence joins TRBV4-3 and TRBJ1-2, with D unclear. This CDR3 contains 17 residues. The germline V gene encodes CDR1 LGHNA and CDR2 YSLEER. Trimming removed 0 bases at V and 7 bases at J, with 21 bases between. For the CDR3, the DNA is TGCGCCAGCAGCCAAGATTGGACCGAAGCCATTTTAGGTGGCTACACCTTC. Protein sequence: CASSQDWTEAILGGYTF.

V gene TRBV11-3 combines with J gene TRBJ2-1; D is perhaps TRBD2 (6 bases). This CDR3 is 14 amino acids long. In germline, CDR1 is SGHNT, CDR2 YENEEA. Trimming cost V 4 bases and J 6 bases, with 13 bases left between them. CDR3 amino acids: CASSSLTGGNEQFF. DNA for the CDR3: TGTGCCAGCAGCTCCCTTACCGGGGGCAATGAGCAGTTCTTC.

This clone was detected only a few times. The CDR3 DNA reads TGTGCCAGCAGTTCAGCCGGGCCCGGGGACACTGAAGCTTTCTTT. This codes for CASSSAGPGDTEAFF. This chain links TRBV28 with TRBJ1-1; no reliable D call. The CDR3 consists of 15 residues. Trimming pared 4 bases from V and 3 bases from J, leaving 15 bases between. The germline V gene has CDR1 MDHEN and CDR2 SYDVKM.

J is TRBJ2-3 and V is TRBV19, with 7 bases matching TRBD2. Germline loops: CDR1 LNHDA, CDR2 SQIVND (reference sequence). The CDR3 loop spans 14 amino acids. The J segment lost 0 bases and the V segment lost 9 bases, leaving 6 bases of the junction unmatched. The CDR3 protein is CASTSEKSTDTQYF. The CDR3 nucleotides read TGTGCCAGCACTAGCGAGAAGAGCACAGATACGCAGTATTTT.

This chain joins TRBV9 and TRBJ2-2; no clear D. Trimming stripped 4 bases from V and 1 base from J, with 8 bases between. Per the germline V gene, CDR1 is SGDLS and CDR2 is YYNGEE. This CDR3 has 14 amino acids. The CDR3 DNA reads as TGTGCCAGCAGCTACGAAGGGAACACCGGGGAGCTGTTTTTT. It yields the protein CASSYEGNTGELFF.

The rearrangement joins TRBV10-3 to TRBJ1-2; 7 bases agree with TRBD1. This CDR3 is 13 amino acids long. Germline-derived CDR1 and CDR2 are ENHRY and SYGVKD. V dropped 2 bases and J dropped 5; count of bases not matched to a gene: 2. Here the CDR3 reads CAISETGAYGYTF. The DNA of the CDR3 is TGTGCCATCAGTGAGACAGGGGCGTATGGCTACACCTTC.

This clone showed up just a few times. The sample carries other DNA sequences with the same CDR3. The chain employs TRBV9 and TRBJ2-6; D unclear. CDR3 size: 16 residues. Germline CDR1 is SGDLS and CDR2 is YYNGEE. Trimming removed 4 bases at V and 2 bases at J, with 13 bases between. The CDR3 reads CASSLGNSPGANVLTF. CDR3 sequence (DNA): TGTGCCAGCAGCCTCGGCAACTCACCTGGGGCCAACGTCCTGACTTTC.

This clone was picked up a small number of times. The genes are TRBV14 and TRBJ1-4; 7 bases map to TRBD1. The germline V gene encodes CDR1 SGHDN and CDR2 FVKESK. V lost 4 bases and J lost 11; bases outside the gene matches: 4. The CDR3 sequence is 12 residues long. CDR3 sequence (DNA): TGTGCCAGCAGCCCTGGACAGGATAAACTGTTTTTT. This translates into CASSPGQDKLFF.

V gene TRBV28 combines with J gene TRBJ2-1; 9 nucleotides match TRBD2. In germline, CDR1 is MDHEN, CDR2 SYDVKM. V shed 3 bases and J 9 bases; nucleotides not matched to a gene: 6. The CDR3 has 14 amino acids. In nucleotides, the CDR3 is TGTGCCAGCAGTTTGGGCGGGGGGGCCGTTGAGCAGTTCTTC. Residues: CASSLGGGAVEQFF.

The chain has TRBV25-1 and TRBJ1-1, with D tentatively TRBD1 (5 bases). The CDR3 is made up of 13 amino acids. CDR1 is MGHDK, CDR2 SYGVNS, per germline. V lost 5 bases and J lost 4, with 11 bases in between. The CDR3 DNA sequence: TGTGCCAGCAGTAGACAGCAGAGCACTGAAGCTTTCTTT. It translates to CASSRQQSTEAFF.

The J gene is TRBJ2-7, the V gene TRBV5-4; either TRBD1 or TRBD2 may fit D (5 bases each). V lost 2 bases and J lost 2, with 11 bases in between. Looked up from germline, CDR1 is SGHNT and CDR2 is YYREEE (reference sequence). The CDR3 length is 14 residues. CDR3 loop: CASSFAGTAYEQYF. CDR3 DNA: TGTGCCAGCAGCTTTGCCGGGACGGCCTACGAGCAGTACTTC. Variable domain in full (rest from reference TRBV5-4 and TRBJ2-7): ETGVTQSPTHLIKTRGQQVTLRCSSQSGHNTVSWYQQALGQGPQFIFQYYREEENGRGNFPPRFSGLQFPNYSSELNVNALELDDSALYLCASSFAGTAYEQYFGPGTRLTVT.

The chain has TRBV7-9 and TRBJ2-3; the D is unclear. The CDR3 runs 13 residues. V lost 2 bases, J lost 3 bases, and 6 bases lay in between. Germline V gives CDR1 SEHNR, CDR2 FQNEAQ (reference sequence). Here the CDR3 DNA reads TGTGCCAGCAGCTTATTCAGTACAGATACGCAGTATTTT. Its translation: CASSLFSTDTQYF. The entire variable domain, with the rest obtained from reference TRBV7-9 and TRBJ2-3, is as follows: DTGVSQNPRHKITKRGQNVTFRCDPISEHNRLYWYRQTLGQGPEFLTYFQNEAQLEKSRLLSDRFSAERPKGSFSTLEIQRTEQGDSAMYLCASSLFSTDTQYFGPGTRLTVL.

In its sample, this clone was seen once. The chain links TRBV28 to TRBJ1-2; D may be TRBD1 (5 bases). The CDR3 extends over 16 amino acids. The germline gives CDR1 MDHEN, CDR2 SYDVKM. The germline V and J ends were trimmed by 3 bases and 2 bases, with 16 bases remaining between them. The CDR3, as DNA: TGTGCCAGCAGTTTTAAAGGGGCGGGGCGGAACTATGGCTACACCTTC. This codes for CASSFKGAGRNYGYTF.

The chain carries TRBV6-5 and TRBJ2-2, with D possibly being TRBD2 (5 bases). The CDR3 extends over 13 amino acids. V was pared by 5 bases and J by 7 bases, with 11 bases between. From germline, CDR1 is MNHEY and CDR2 SVGAGI. The CDR3 sequence: CASSTTRGGELFF. The CDR3 nucleotides are TGTGCCAGCAGTACTACTAGAGGCGGGGAGCTGTTTTTT.

This clone was seen a single time. This rearrangement joins TRBV4-1 to TRBJ1-1; D remains ambiguous. From germline, CDR1 is MGHRA and CDR2 YSYEKL. The CDR3 is 15 amino acids. Trimming removed 4 bases at V and 1 base at J, with 13 bases between. In DNA form, the CDR3 reads TGCGCCAGCAGCCGGGAGTTTCGAACGAACACTGAAGCTTTCTTT. This gives the protein CASSREFRTNTEAFF.

The V call is TRBV18, the J call TRBJ2-2; TRBD1 aligns across 10 bases. With V trimmed by 5 bases and J by 0 bases, 3 bases remained unmatched. This CDR3 comprises 16 residues. The V gene's germline CDR1 is KGHSH and CDR2 LQKENI. Written as DNA, the CDR3 is TGTGCCAGCTCAGTCGGACAGGGGGCGAACACCGGGGAGCTGTTTTTT. It yields the protein CASSVGQGANTGELFF.

The chain combines TRBV7-3 with TRBJ2-4; perhaps TRBD2 as D (6 bases). Germline-derived CDR1 and CDR2 are SGHTA and FQGTGA. This CDR3 is 14 amino acids long. Trimming shortened V by 5 bases and J by 8 bases, and 16 bases separated the two germline ends. CDR3 nucleotides: TGTGCCAGCAGCCCAACGGAGGGCATATACATTCAGTACTTC. It translates to CASSPTEGIYIQYF.

The chain links TRBV28 to TRBJ1-2; D possibly corresponds to TRBD1 (6 bases). V was clipped by 9 bases and J by 3 bases, with 23 bases between them. In germline, CDR1 is MDHEN, CDR2 SYDVKM. This CDR3 region has 16 residues. In DNA, the CDR3 is TGTGCCAGTAGATTCGGTCTGGGGGCGCGTGACTATGGCTACACCTTC. This sequence encodes CASRFGLGARDYGYTF.